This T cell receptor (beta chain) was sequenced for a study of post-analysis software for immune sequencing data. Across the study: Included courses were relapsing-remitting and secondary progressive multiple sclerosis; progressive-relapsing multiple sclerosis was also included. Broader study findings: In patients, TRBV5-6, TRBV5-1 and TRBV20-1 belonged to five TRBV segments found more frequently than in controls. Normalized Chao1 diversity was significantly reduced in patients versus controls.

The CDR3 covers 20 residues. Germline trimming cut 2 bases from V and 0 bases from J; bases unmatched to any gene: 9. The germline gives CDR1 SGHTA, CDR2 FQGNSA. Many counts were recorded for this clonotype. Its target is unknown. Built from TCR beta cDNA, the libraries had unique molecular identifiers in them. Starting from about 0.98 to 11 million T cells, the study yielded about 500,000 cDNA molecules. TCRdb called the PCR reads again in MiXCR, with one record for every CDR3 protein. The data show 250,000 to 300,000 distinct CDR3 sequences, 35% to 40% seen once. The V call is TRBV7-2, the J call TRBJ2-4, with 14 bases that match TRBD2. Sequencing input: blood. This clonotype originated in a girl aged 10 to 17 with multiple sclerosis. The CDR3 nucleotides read TGTGCCAGCAGCTTATGGACTAGCGGGGGGACCATGCTAGCCAAAAACATTCAGTACTTC. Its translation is CASSLWTSGGTMLAKNIQYF.